One and the same sample provided the 29 T cell receptor beta chains below, sequenced in a study of blood T cell repertoires in COVID-19 (dated by TCRdb to the early 2020s). The library was prepared using the immunoSEQ multiplex PCR assay. The table was pulled from immuneACCESS by TCRdb, which kept in-frame rearrangements only. Such tables lose some clones; where checked, under half of the loss comes from unresolved V genes, and the rest has no known cause. The sample has tens of thousands of clones on record, about 88% of them singletons. Together, the top ten hold around a fifth of the sample. The sequenced sample was peripheral blood. The receptor set was obtained from a man in his fifties or sixties in a cohort sampled during active COVID-19.

V and J are TRBV5-1 and TRBJ1-2; perhaps TRBD1 as D (6 bases). The CDR3 is 14 amino acids. The germline gives CDR1 SGHRS, CDR2 YFSETQ. V shed 4 bases and J shed 3 bases, with 13 bases lying between them. CDR3 sequence reads: CASSPDSRDYGYTF. In nucleotides, the CDR3 is TGCGCCAGCAGCCCGGACAGCCGAGACTATGGCTACACCTTC.

The V and J genes are TRBV29-1 and TRBJ2-3, with a tentative D call TRBD2 (5 bases). The length of the CDR3 is 13 residues. Trimming left V 4 bases short and J 2 bases short, with 10 bases between. The germline CDR1 and CDR2 sequences are SQVTM and ANQGSEA. The CDR3 region is CSVVLENTDTQYF. CDR3 coding DNA: TGCAGCGTTGTACTAGAGAACACAGATACGCAGTATTTT.

This clone was recorded once. The rearrangement uses TRBV7-2 and TRBJ2-1; D possibly corresponds to TRBD2 (6 bases). Germline values: CDR1 SGHTA, CDR2 FQGNSA. The CDR3 totals 16 residues. Between the trimmed V and J ends, which lost 3 bases and 10 bases, there was a span of 22 bases. The CDR3 sequence: CASSFSGTLNGYEQFF. DNA of the CDR3: TGTGCCAGCAGCTTTTCCGGGACTTTAAACGGTTACGAGCAGTTCTTC.

The gene calls are TRBV7-9 and TRBJ1-5; tentatively, D is TRBD1 (6 bases). The V and J ends lost 5 bases and 7 bases respectively, with 15 bases between them. Germline values: CDR1 SEHNR, CDR2 FQNEAQ (reference sequence). The CDR3 spans 14 residues. CDR3 nucleotides: TGTGCCAGCAGCAAGGGAGGGGGTCGGCAGCCCCAGCATTTT. Its protein is CASSKGGGRQPQHF. Full variable domain (missing parts from reference TRBV7-9 and TRBJ1-5): DTGVSQNPRHKITKRGQNVTFRCDPISEHNRLYWYRQTLGQGPEFLTYFQNEAQLEKSRLLSDRFSAERPKGSFSTLEIQRTEQGDSAMYLCASSKGGGRQPQHFGDGTRLSIL.

The chain employs TRBV24-1 and TRBJ1-4, with a possible D match to TRBD1 (5 bases). V lost 5 bases, J lost 7 bases, and 19 bases lay in between. This CDR3 spans 16 amino acids. Per germline, CDR1 KGHDR and CDR2 SFDVKD. The chain's CDR3 is CATSAAGGINGEKLFF. CDR3 in DNA: TGTGCCACCAGTGCTGCCGGGGGGATAAATGGTGAAAAACTGTTTTTT.

The chain employs TRBV5-1 and TRBJ2-1; D might be TRBD2 (6 bases). V gave up 4 bases and J gave up 8 bases, with 10 bases separating them. This CDR3 comprises 12 residues. Germline loops: CDR1 SGHRS, CDR2 YFSETQ. CDR3 nucleotide sequence: TGCGCCAGCAGCCTACTAGCCGATGAGCAGTTCTTC. Its protein product is CASSLLADEQFF.

The J gene is TRBJ1-2, the V gene TRBV6-2 or TRBV6-3; D may be TRBD1 (5 bases). Germline V gene sequence: CDR1 MNHEY, CDR2 SVGEGT. The CDR3 has 14 residues. Trimming cost V 4 bases and J 2 bases, with 11 bases left between them. The CDR3 is CASSSTAQNYGYTF. As DNA, the CDR3 is TGTGCCAGCAGTTCGACAGCCCAGAACTATGGCTACACCTTC.

This chain joins TRBV13 and TRBJ2-2; no reliable D call. Trimming took off 1 base at V and 6 bases at J, with 3 bases between the two ends. The CDR3 runs to 12 residues. The germline V gene has CDR1 PRHDT and CDR2 FYEKMQ (reference sequence). The CDR3 region has the DNA TGTGCCAGCAGCTTAGTATCCGGGGAGCTGTTTTTT. This encodes CASSLVSGELFF.

This clone came up once. The rearrangement joins TRBV5-1 to TRBJ2-7, with 10 bases identical to TRBD1. Trimming at V came to 10 bases and at J to 5 bases, leaving 6 bases not matched to a gene. Germline values: CDR1 SGHRS, CDR2 YFSETQ. The CDR3 has 12 residues. CDR3 in amino acids: CAPGQGFHEQYF. The CDR3, as DNA: TGCGCCCCGGGACAGGGGTTTCACGAGCAGTACTTC. Full variable domain (missing parts from reference TRBV5-1 and TRBJ2-7): KAGVTQTPRYLIKTRGQQVTLSCSPISGHRSVSWYQQTPGQGLQFLFEYFSETQRNKGNFPGRFSGRQFSNSRSEMNVSTLELGDSALYLCAPGQGFHEQYFGPGTRLTVT.

This chain uses TRBV7-9 with TRBJ2-5, with TRBD2 matching over 8 bases. CDR1 is SEHNR, CDR2 FQNEAQ, per germline (reference sequence). CDR3 length: 16 residues. Germline trimming cut 2 bases from V and 3 bases from J; bases unmatched to any gene: 8. The CDR3: CASSLWVAGKKETQYF. The CDR3 DNA reads TGTGCCAGCAGCTTATGGGTAGCGGGAAAAAAAGAGACCCAGTACTTC.

V usage is TRBV18 and J usage is TRBJ1-1, with D perhaps matching TRBD1 (5 bases). Germline loops: CDR1 KGHSH, CDR2 LQKENI. The CDR3 has 13 amino acids. The V end lost 5 bases, the J end lost 1 base, and 8 bases lay between the germline ends. The CDR3 DNA reads TGTGCCAGCTCATTCGACAGGAACACTGAAGCTTTCTTT. Translating gives CASSFDRNTEAFF. Complete variable domain (other parts from reference TRBV18 and TRBJ1-1): NAGVMQNPRHLVRRRGQEARLRCSPMKGHSHVYWYRQLPEEGLKFMVYLQKENIIDESGMPKERFSAEFPKEGPSILRIQQVVRGDSAAYFCASSFDRNTEAFFGQGTRLTVV.

The chain employs TRBV9 and TRBJ2-7; 8 nucleotides align to TRBD1. Germline V gives CDR1 SGDLS, CDR2 YYNGEE. The CDR3 contains 16 residues. The J segment lost 3 bases and the V segment lost 3 bases, leaving 11 bases of the junction unmatched. CDR3 in amino acids: CASSDEEAGGYYEQYF. The DNA for the CDR3 is TGTGCCAGCAGCGACGAGGAGGCAGGGGGCTACTACGAGCAGTACTTC.

This clone was detected only once. The chain recombines TRBV6-5 with TRBJ1-2; D is perhaps TRBD1 (5 bases). There are 13 residues in the CDR3. Germline lookup yields CDR1 MNHEY and CDR2 SVGAGI. Trimming removed 0 bases from V and 6 bases from J, with 8 bases in between. This CDR3 is CASSYSPGHGYTF. The CDR3 nucleotides read TGTGCCAGCAGTTACTCCCCAGGGCATGGCTACACCTTC.

V and J are TRBV15 and TRBJ2-5; D possibly corresponds to TRBD1 (5 bases). The CDR3 extends over 16 amino acids. Per the germline V gene, CDR1 is LNHNV and CDR2 is YYDKDF (reference sequence). Between the trimmed V and J ends, which lost 1 base and 4 bases, there was a span of 16 bases. CDR3 protein: CATSRGTGGAAETQYF. The CDR3 coding sequence is TGTGCCACCAGCAGAGGAACGGGTGGGGCTGCAGAGACCCAGTACTTC.

CDR3 bases: TGTGCCTGGAGTGGAACGCCTAGAGAGGTGGCAGATACGCAGTATTTT. It yields the protein CAWSGTPREVADTQYF. The rearrangement joins TRBV30 to TRBJ2-3, with D unresolved. The germline V and J ends were trimmed by 1 base and 4 bases, with 18 bases remaining between them. The germline gives CDR1 GTSNPN, CDR2 SVGIG (reference sequence). This CDR3 is built from 16 residues.

The CDR3 coding sequence is TGTGCCAGCAGCTTAGTAGGGGCGTGGGTGTTCTTC. This sequence encodes CASSLVGAWVFF. The chain couples TRBV7-9 to TRBJ2-1, with a tentative D call TRBD1 (5 bases). Trimming left V 1 base short and J 15 bases short, with 13 bases between. The CDR3 loop spans 12 amino acids. The germline CDR1 and CDR2 sequences are SEHNR and FQNEAQ (reference sequence).

This chain connects TRBV7-3 to TRBJ1-1, with no clear D. CDR3 size: 14 residues. Germline V gives CDR1 SGHTA, CDR2 FQGTGA. V lost 3 bases and J lost 1, with 9 bases in between. The CDR3 spells CASSLLGPNTEAFF. The CDR3 nucleotides read TGTGCCAGCAGCTTGTTGGGCCCGAACACTGAAGCTTTCTTT. The full variable domain, its missing parts supplied by reference TRBV7-3 and TRBJ1-1, is GAGVSQTPSNKVTEKGKYVELRCDPISGHTALYWYRQSLGQGPEFLIYFQGTGAADDSGLPNDRFFAVRPEGSVSTLKIQRTERGDSAVYLCASSLLGPNTEAFFGQGTRLTVV.

J is TRBJ1-4 and V is TRBV19; D perhaps matches TRBD1 (5 bases). The germline V and J ends were trimmed by 4 bases and 4 bases, with 10 bases remaining between them. The V gene's germline CDR1 is LNHDA and CDR2 SQIVND (reference sequence). The CDR3 has 14 amino acids. The CDR3 is CASSTGRINEKLFF. CDR3 bases: TGTGCCAGTAGTACAGGGAGGATTAATGAAAAACTGTTTTTT.

The chain has TRBV5-6 and TRBJ2-7, with D maybe TRBD2 (5 bases). The CDR3 length is 13 residues. V shed 2 bases and J shed 4 bases, with 10 bases lying between them. Germline V CDR1 and CDR2: SGHDT, YYEEEE. The CDR3 coding sequence is TGTGCCAGCAGCTTTTCAGAGGGATACGAGCAGTACGTC. It is translated as CASSFSEGYEQYV.

CDR3 sequence reads: CASSPDRFSGNTIYF. The CDR3 DNA sequence: TGTGCCAGCAGCCCCGACAGATTCTCTGGAAACACCATATATTTT. This sequence joins TRBV3-1 (or the pseudogene TRBV3-2) and TRBJ1-3, with a tentative D call TRBD1 (5 bases). V dropped 4 bases and J dropped 0 bases, with 10 bases sitting between them. The CDR3 contains 15 residues. The V gene's germline CDR1 is LGHDT and CDR2 YNNKEL (reference sequence).

The chain recombines TRBV6-4 with TRBJ1-1; D is ambiguous. There are 13 residues in the CDR3. Between the trimmed V and J ends, which lost 4 bases and 0 bases, there was a span of 6 bases. Germline lookup yields CDR1 MRHNA and CDR2 SNTAGT. The CDR3 coding sequence is TGTGCCAGCAGTGCCCTCTTGAACACTGAAGCTTTCTTT. Its protein is CASSALLNTEAFF.

The chain has TRBV19 and TRBJ1-4; perhaps TRBD1 as D (5 bases). This CDR3 comprises 15 residues. Trimming took off 5 bases at V and 8 bases at J, with 18 bases between the two ends. Germline V CDR1 and CDR2: LNHDA, SQIVND (reference sequence). The CDR3 nucleotides read TGTGCCAGTAGTTTTTCCCCGGGGGACGGGGAAAAACTGTTTTTT. Its protein is CASSFSPGDGEKLFF.

CDR3 in DNA: TGTGCCAGCAGCGGGGGGACAGGGTCCTACGAGCAGTACTTC. Protein product: CASSGGTGSYEQYF. The chain is built from TRBV6-5 and TRBJ2-7, with 9 nucleotides matching TRBD1. The CDR3 totals 14 residues. CDR1 is MNHEY, CDR2 SVGAGI, per germline. Trimming took 6 bases from V and 1 from J; bases not matched to a gene: 4.

This clone has a single count. This chain uses TRBV14 with TRBJ2-7; D might be TRBD2 (5 bases). The CDR3 length is 13 residues. The germline CDR1 and CDR2 sequences are SGHDN and FVKESK. Trimming left V 1 base short and J 6 bases short, with 10 bases between. CDR3 amino acids: CASSQGRTGEQYF. CDR3 DNA sequence: TGTGCCAGCAGCCAAGGGCGGACTGGCGAGCAGTACTTC.

V gene TRBV9 combines with J gene TRBJ2-2; 7 bases fit TRBD2. Trimming took 10 bases from V and 2 from J; bases not matched to a gene: 5. This CDR3 is 13 amino acids long. Germline V gene data show CDR1 as SGDLS and CDR2 as YYNGEE. The CDR3 loop reads CAGGGANTGELFF. The DNA of the CDR3 is TGTGCCGGCGGGGGTGCTAACACCGGGGAGCTGTTTTTT.

The chain employs TRBV19 and TRBJ1-2; tentative D call: TRBD1 (6 bases). The CDR3 spans 16 residues. CDR1 LNHDA and CDR2 SQIVND come from the germline V gene (reference sequence). The CDR3 nucleotides are TGTGCTTCAGGGGACGGGTTGGGGAGTACTAACTATGGCTACACCTTC. It yields the protein CASGDGLGSTNYGYTF.

The rearrangement links TRBV27 to TRBJ1-2, with 7 positions matching TRBD1. This CDR3 is built from 13 residues. CDR1 is MNHEY, CDR2 SMNVEV, per germline (reference sequence). Unmatched junction bases numbered 5, after V lost 6 bases and J lost 4 bases. The CDR3, as DNA: TGTGCCAGCAGCCGACAGGGTCTCTATGGCTACACCTTC. This translates into CASSRQGLYGYTF.

The CDR3 bases are TGTGCCAGCAGCTTAGTCGGGGGGACTAGCGGGGGTGTTGAGCAGTTCTTC. Translation: CASSLVGGTSGGVEQFF. The V and J genes are TRBV11-2 and TRBJ2-1; 14 positions match TRBD2. In germline, CDR1 is SGHAT, CDR2 FQNNGV. With V trimmed by 1 base and J by 9 bases, 8 bases remained unmatched. The CDR3 has 17 residues.

This clone was seen once. This chain connects TRBV7-6 to TRBJ2-1; TRBD2 aligns across 8 bases. After removal of 1 base from V and 13 bases from J, the junction contained 9 bases not matched to a gene. The length of the CDR3 is 14 residues. Germline V gene lookup returns CDR1 SGHVS and CDR2 FNYEAQ. CDR3 coding DNA: TGTGCCAGCAGCTTAGACCGGACTAGCCGGGCTCAGTTCTTC. This sequence encodes CASSLDRTSRAQFF. Filled out from reference TRBV7-6 and TRBJ2-1, the complete variable domain reads GAGVSQSPRYKVTKRGQDVALRCDPISGHVSLYWYRQALGQGPEFLTYFNYEAQQDKSGLPNDRFSAERPEGSISTLTIQRTEQRDSAMYRCASSLDRTSRAQFFGPGTRLTVL.